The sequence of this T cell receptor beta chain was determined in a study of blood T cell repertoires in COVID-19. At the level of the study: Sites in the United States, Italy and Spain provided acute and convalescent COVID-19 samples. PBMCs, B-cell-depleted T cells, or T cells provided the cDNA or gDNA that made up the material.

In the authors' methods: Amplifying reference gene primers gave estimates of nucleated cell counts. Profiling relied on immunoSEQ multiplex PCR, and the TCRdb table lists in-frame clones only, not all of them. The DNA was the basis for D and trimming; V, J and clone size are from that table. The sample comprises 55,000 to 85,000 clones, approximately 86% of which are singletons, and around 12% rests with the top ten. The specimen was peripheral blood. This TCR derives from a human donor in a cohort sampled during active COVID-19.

The CDR3 DNA reads TGTGCCAGCAGTCCGTCGACTAGCGGGAGCTCCTACGAGCAGTACTTC. Protein sequence: CASSPSTSGSSYEQYF. The chain combines TRBV27 with TRBJ2-7; 12 bases line up with TRBD2. The CDR3 consists of 16 residues. Germline values: CDR1 MNHEY, CDR2 SMNVEV (reference sequence). V shed 5 bases and J 0 bases; nucleotides not matched to a gene: 5.